These 22 T cell receptor beta chains were all obtained from the same sample, sequenced in a study of identical twins. TCRdb redid the calling of the 5' RACE reads with MiXCR, one entry per CDR3 protein. The sample has roughly 630,000 distinct CDR3 sequences; less than 9% are singletons. These sequences were also reported in another study, on yellow fever vaccine responses in identical twins.

The sequenced material came from PBMCs. These receptors all stem from a woman aged 18 to 35 in good health.

This clonotype was seen repeatedly, ten times or more. The gene calls are TRBV12-3 or TRBV12-4 and TRBJ2-1; 12 positions match TRBD2. Trimming at V came to 8 bases and at J to 4 bases, leaving 3 bases not matched to a gene. The CDR3 has 14 residues. In DNA, the CDR3 is TGTGCCAGCGGGGGGACTAGCGGGTACAATGAGCAGTTCTTC. It codes for CASGGTSGYNEQFF.

V gene TRBV7-9 combines with J gene TRBJ1-1; 9 nucleotides agree with TRBD1. Germline values: CDR1 SEHNR, CDR2 FQNEAQ (reference sequence). The V segment lost 5 bases and the J segment 5 bases; nucleotides outside the gene matches: 9. The CDR3 length is 15 residues. CDR3 in DNA: TGTGCCAGCAGCCCGACACAGGGGGCTGATACTGAAGCTTTCTTT. Its protein product is CASSPTQGADTEAFF.

This clonotype occurred a few times. The J gene is TRBJ1-3, the V gene TRBV12-3 or TRBV12-4, with D possibly TRBD1 on 6 matching bases. This CDR3 contains 16 residues. V lost 3 bases, J lost 0 bases, and 12 bases lay in between. The CDR3 DNA reads TGTGCCAGCAGTTTCGGGACATCACTCTCTGGAAACACCATATATTTT. Translation gives CASSFGTSLSGNTIYF.

This clonotype was counted ten times or more. V is TRBV5-1 and J is TRBJ2-3, with D tentatively TRBD1 (5 bases). This CDR3 has 14 amino acids. Trimming took off 0 bases at V and 6 bases at J, with 11 bases between the two ends. The germline V gene encodes CDR1 SGHRS and CDR2 YFSETQ. CDR3 bases: TGCGCCAGCAGCTTGGAAGGGGATTGGGATACGCAGTATTTT. Its translation is CASSLEGDWDTQYF.

The genes are TRBV6-5 and TRBJ1-4, with D perhaps TRBD1 (6 bases). The CDR3 has 15 amino acids. Germline V gives CDR1 MNHEY, CDR2 SVGAGI. Trimming cost V 5 bases and J 1 base, with 11 bases left between them. CDR3 residues: CASSPSDRTNEKLFF. The CDR3 bases are TGTGCCAGCAGTCCCTCGGACAGAACTAATGAAAAACTGTTTTTT.

This clonotype has only a few counts. This chain connects TRBV7-7 to TRBJ2-1, with D perhaps given as TRBD1 or TRBD2 (6 bases each). The CDR3 is 15 amino acids. CDR1 is SSHAT and CDR2 is FNYEAQ in the germline V gene (reference sequence). V lost 5 bases to trimming and J lost 8 bases, with 19 bases between them. The CDR3 here is CASSPGPGAADEQFF. The CDR3 DNA reads as TGTGCCAGCAGCCCAGGGCCGGGGGCGGCGGATGAGCAGTTCTTC.

The J gene is TRBJ1-2, the V gene TRBV25-1; weak D call: TRBD1 (5 bases). V gave up 4 bases and J gave up 8 bases, with 8 bases separating them. This CDR3 region has 11 residues. CDR1 is MGHDK, CDR2 SYGVNS, per germline. The CDR3: CASSVGVGYTF. The CDR3 bases are TGTGCCAGCAGTGTGGGGGTCGGCTACACCTTC.

This clonotype was seen at least ten times. V usage is TRBV7-7 and J usage is TRBJ1-3; possible D gene TRBD1, 5 bases. V shed 8 bases and J shed 0 bases, with 11 bases lying between them. Germline V gives CDR1 SSHAT, CDR2 FNYEAQ (reference sequence). The CDR3 runs to 14 residues. The chain's CDR3 is CASGEGLSGNTIYF. CDR3 coding DNA: TGTGCCAGCGGCGAGGGGCTCTCTGGAAACACCATATATTTT.

The CDR3 bases are TGTGCCAGCAGGGCGGGGAACACCGGGGAGCTGTTTTTT. It is translated as CASRAGNTGELFF. The gene calls are TRBV6-1 and TRBJ2-2; TRBD2 might be the D (5 bases). CDR1 is MNHNS, CDR2 SASEGT, per germline. The CDR3 has 13 amino acids. The V end lost 6 bases, the J end lost 1 base, and 6 bases lay between the germline ends.

This clonotype was counted only a few times. This CDR3 is CASELGTTDTQYF. CDR3 bases: TGTGCCAGCGAACTCGGGACTACGGATACGCAGTATTTT. This rearrangement joins TRBV7-2 to TRBJ2-3; TRBD2 matches at 7 bases. The CDR3 consists of 13 residues. Germline lookup yields CDR1 SGHTA and CDR2 FQGNSA. V was clipped by 8 bases and J by 6 bases; unmatched bases: 8. Based on the CDR3 plus reference TRBV7-2 and TRBJ2-3, the full variable domain is GAGVSQSPSNKVTEKGKDVELRCDPISGHTALYWYRQSLGQGLEFLIYFQGNSAPDKSGLPSDRFSAERTGGSVSTLTIQRTQQEDSAVYLCASELGTTDTQYFGPGTRLTVL.

V usage is TRBV12-3 or TRBV12-4 and J usage is TRBJ1-1; D call uncertain. V was trimmed by 4 bases and J by 4 bases, leaving 10 bases between them. This CDR3 region has 13 residues. The CDR3 is CASSSLLGTEAFF. The CDR3 DNA is TGTGCCAGCAGTTCCTTGCTGGGCACTGAAGCTTTCTTT.

V is TRBV15 and J is TRBJ2-1; maybe TRBD2 (6 bases). CDR1 is LNHNV, CDR2 YYDKDF, per germline (reference sequence). The CDR3 runs 15 residues. Trimming pared 3 bases from V and 4 bases from J, leaving 13 bases between. CDR3 region: CATSRTGTSYNEQFF. The CDR3 DNA follows: TGTGCCACCAGCAGGACCGGGACTTCATACAATGAGCAGTTCTTC.

This chain connects TRBV7-8 to TRBJ2-7; 9 nucleotides agree with TRBD2. The CDR3 length is 16 residues. The ends lost 1 base at V and 0 bases at J; junction bases unmatched: 4. The germline V gene has CDR1 SGHVS and CDR2 FQNEAQ. The CDR3 region is CASSLGTSASSYEQYF. CDR3 in DNA: TGTGCCAGCAGCTTAGGGACTAGCGCGAGCTCCTACGAGCAGTACTTC.

Of note for this clonotype: Possible read error: a much larger clone is one base away. The chain uses TRBV15 and TRBJ2-3, with TRBD2 as a possible D gene (6 bases). CDR1 is LNHNV, CDR2 YYDKDF, per germline (reference sequence). This CDR3 region has 15 residues. V was cut by 0 bases and J by 4 bases, with 11 bases left in between. The CDR3 is CATSRDPEGSDTQYF. For the CDR3, the DNA is TGTGCCACCAGCAGAGATCCGGAGGGATCAGATACGCAGTATTTT.

This clonotype was counted between two and nine times. This rearrangement joins TRBV11-2 to TRBJ2-7; 7 bases fit TRBD2. Trimming cost V 7 bases and J 6 bases; bases outside gene matches: 12. This CDR3 is 14 amino acids long. Looked up from germline, CDR1 is SGHAT and CDR2 is FQNNGV. The CDR3: CASNQWGRAPEQYV. The CDR3 bases are TGTGCCAGCAACCAATGGGGGAGGGCCCCCGAGCAGTACGTC.

This clonotype was observed a few times. This rearrangement joins TRBV5-1 to TRBJ2-7, with TRBD2 matching 10 bases. Germline V gene sequence: CDR1 SGHRS, CDR2 YFSETQ. The CDR3 is made up of 14 amino acids. V shed 4 bases and J 5 bases; nucleotides not matched to a gene: 6. The CDR3 DNA sequence: TGCGCCAGCAGCCCAATAGCGGGAGGCCACGAGCAGTACTTC. Residues: CASSPIAGGHEQYF.

This clonotype occurred many times. J is TRBJ2-1 and V is TRBV5-1, with a tentative D call TRBD1 (7 bases). The germline V gene has CDR1 SGHRS and CDR2 YFSETQ. CDR3 length: 16 amino acids. V was cut by 6 bases and J by 3 bases, with 19 bases left in between. The DNA for the CDR3 is TGCGCCAGCACCCGAACCCCAGGGGGGAACTACAATGAGCAGTTCTTC. Protein sequence: CASTRTPGGNYNEQFF.

The V and J genes are TRBV4-1 and TRBJ2-7; D unresolved. Trimming left V 1 base short and J 4 bases short, with 20 bases between. The V gene's germline CDR1 is MGHRA and CDR2 YSYEKL. The CDR3 has 17 residues. The CDR3 loop reads CASSQAALPMTFYEQYF. CDR3 sequence (DNA): TGCGCCAGCAGCCAAGCGGCTCTACCCATGACCTTTTACGAGCAGTACTTC.

This clonotype was observed at least ten times. This sequence joins TRBV12-3 or TRBV12-4 and TRBJ2-1; TRBD2 matches 7 bases. Trimming at V came to 5 bases and at J to 4 bases, leaving 11 bases not matched to a gene. CDR3 length: 16 residues. CDR3 DNA: TGTGCCAGCAGTCCTTCACTAGCGATCCTTTACAATGAGCAGTTCTTC. The encoded protein is CASSPSLAILYNEQFF.

As to this clonotype: Lacking the conserved final phenylalanine or tryptophan, this CDR3 likely reflects a read error. This rearrangement joins TRBV5-1 to TRBJ2-7; 10 nucleotides match TRBD1. The V gene's germline CDR1 is SGHRS and CDR2 YFSETQ. V was pared by 0 bases and J by 2 bases, with 5 bases of the junction left unmatched. This CDR3 contains 16 residues. The CDR3 reads CASSLVFGTGAYEQYS. DNA for the CDR3: TGCGCCAGCAGCTTGGTCTTCGGGACAGGGGCCTACGAGCAGTACTCC.

This clonotype was seen only a few times. V is TRBV29-1 and J is TRBJ2-7, with 7 positions matching TRBD1. Germline trimming cut 4 bases from V and 4 bases from J; bases unmatched to any gene: 10. This CDR3 comprises 14 residues. CDR1 is SQVTM, CDR2 ANQGSEA, per germline. DNA for the CDR3: TGCAGCGTTGGGGTCGTGGGACAGATATACGAGCAGTACTTC. Its protein product is CSVGVVGQIYEQYF.

The sample holds a few counts of this clonotype. J is TRBJ2-5 and V is TRBV14; D assignment may be TRBD1 or TRBD2 (5 bases each). V was trimmed by 0 bases and J by 3 bases, leaving 26 bases between them. Germline CDR1 SGHDN, CDR2 FVKESK. This CDR3 region has 20 residues. CDR3 nucleotide sequence: TGTGCCAGCAGCCAAGATCGGGGCTTGTTTGGATGGGGAATTGAAGAGACCCAGTACTTC. Its translation: CASSQDRGLFGWGIEETQYF.